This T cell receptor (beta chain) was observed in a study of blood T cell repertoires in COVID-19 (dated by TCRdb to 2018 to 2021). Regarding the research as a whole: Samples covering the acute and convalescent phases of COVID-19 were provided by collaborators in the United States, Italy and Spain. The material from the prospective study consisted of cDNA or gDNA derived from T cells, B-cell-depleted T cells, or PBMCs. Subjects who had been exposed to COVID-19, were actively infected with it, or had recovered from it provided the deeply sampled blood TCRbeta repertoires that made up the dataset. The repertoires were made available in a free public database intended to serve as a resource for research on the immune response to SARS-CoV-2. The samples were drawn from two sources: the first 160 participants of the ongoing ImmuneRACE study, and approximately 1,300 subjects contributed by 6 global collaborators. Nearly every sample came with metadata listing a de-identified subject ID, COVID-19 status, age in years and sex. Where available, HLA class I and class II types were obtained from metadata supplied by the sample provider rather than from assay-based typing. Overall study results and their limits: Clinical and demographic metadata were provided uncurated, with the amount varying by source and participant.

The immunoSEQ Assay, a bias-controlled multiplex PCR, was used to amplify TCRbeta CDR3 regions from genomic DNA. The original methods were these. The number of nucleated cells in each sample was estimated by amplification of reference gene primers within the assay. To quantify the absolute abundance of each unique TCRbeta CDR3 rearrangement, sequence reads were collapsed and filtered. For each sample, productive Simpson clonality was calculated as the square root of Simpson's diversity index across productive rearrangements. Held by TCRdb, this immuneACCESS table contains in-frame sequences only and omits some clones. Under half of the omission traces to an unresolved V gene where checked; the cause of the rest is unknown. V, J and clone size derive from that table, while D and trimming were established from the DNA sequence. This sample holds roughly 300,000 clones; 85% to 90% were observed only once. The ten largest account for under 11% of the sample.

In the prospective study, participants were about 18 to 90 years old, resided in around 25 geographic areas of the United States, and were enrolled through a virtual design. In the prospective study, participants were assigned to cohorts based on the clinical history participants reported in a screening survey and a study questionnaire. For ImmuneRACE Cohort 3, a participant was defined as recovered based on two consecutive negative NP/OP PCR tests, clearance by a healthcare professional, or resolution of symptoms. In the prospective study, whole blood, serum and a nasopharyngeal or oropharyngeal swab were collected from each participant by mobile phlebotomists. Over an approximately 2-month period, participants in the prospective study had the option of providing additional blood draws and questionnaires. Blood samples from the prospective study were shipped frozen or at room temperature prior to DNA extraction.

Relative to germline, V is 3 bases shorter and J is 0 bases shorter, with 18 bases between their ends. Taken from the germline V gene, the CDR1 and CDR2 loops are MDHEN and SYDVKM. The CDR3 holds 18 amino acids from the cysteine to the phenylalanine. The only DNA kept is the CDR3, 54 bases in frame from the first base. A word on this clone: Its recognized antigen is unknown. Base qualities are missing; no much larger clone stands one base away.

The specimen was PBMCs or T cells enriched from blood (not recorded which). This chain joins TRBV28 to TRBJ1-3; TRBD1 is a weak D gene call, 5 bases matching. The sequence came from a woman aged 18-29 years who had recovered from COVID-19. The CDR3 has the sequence CASSFHLGLGGSGNTIYF. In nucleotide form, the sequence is TGTGCCAGCAGTTTTCACTTGGGACTGGGGGGCTCTGGAAACACCATATATTTT.